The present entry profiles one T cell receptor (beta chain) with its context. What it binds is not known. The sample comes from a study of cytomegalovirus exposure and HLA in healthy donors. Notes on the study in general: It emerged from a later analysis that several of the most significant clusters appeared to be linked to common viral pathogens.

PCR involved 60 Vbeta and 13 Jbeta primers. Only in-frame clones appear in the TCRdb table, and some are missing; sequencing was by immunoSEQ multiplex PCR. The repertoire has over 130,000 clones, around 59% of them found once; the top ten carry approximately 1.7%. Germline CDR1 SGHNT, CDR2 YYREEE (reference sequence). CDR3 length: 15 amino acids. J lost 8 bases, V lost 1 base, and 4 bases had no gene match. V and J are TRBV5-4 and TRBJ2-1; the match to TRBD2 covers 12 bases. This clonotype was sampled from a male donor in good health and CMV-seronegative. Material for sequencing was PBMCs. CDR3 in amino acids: CASSLTTSGGYEQFF. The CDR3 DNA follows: TGTGCCAGCAGCTTGACGACTAGCGGGGGTTATGAGCAGTTCTTC.